This T cell receptor beta chain was recorded in a study of blood T cell repertoires in COVID-19. At the level of the study: Acute-phase and convalescent COVID-19 samples originated in the United States, Italy and Spain. PBMCs, B-cell-depleted T cells, or T cells were the source of the cDNA or gDNA that made up the material.

Trimming removed 2 bases at V and 1 base at J, with 5 bases between. The length of the CDR3 is 14 residues. Per germline, CDR1 SGHTA and CDR2 FQGTGA. Method: immunoSEQ multiplex PCR; TCRdb's copy keeps in-frame clones and lacks some. The sample shows roughly 100,000 clones, roughly 83% of them seen only once. V usage is TRBV7-3 and J usage is TRBJ2-2; the D gene is possibly TRBD1 (5 bases). Material: peripheral blood. The sequence was obtained from a woman of 80 years or more with active or convalescent COVID-19. CDR3 in amino acids: CASSLGQNTGELFF. The CDR3 coding sequence is TGTGCCAGCAGCTTAGGACAGAACACCGGGGAGCTGTTTTTT.